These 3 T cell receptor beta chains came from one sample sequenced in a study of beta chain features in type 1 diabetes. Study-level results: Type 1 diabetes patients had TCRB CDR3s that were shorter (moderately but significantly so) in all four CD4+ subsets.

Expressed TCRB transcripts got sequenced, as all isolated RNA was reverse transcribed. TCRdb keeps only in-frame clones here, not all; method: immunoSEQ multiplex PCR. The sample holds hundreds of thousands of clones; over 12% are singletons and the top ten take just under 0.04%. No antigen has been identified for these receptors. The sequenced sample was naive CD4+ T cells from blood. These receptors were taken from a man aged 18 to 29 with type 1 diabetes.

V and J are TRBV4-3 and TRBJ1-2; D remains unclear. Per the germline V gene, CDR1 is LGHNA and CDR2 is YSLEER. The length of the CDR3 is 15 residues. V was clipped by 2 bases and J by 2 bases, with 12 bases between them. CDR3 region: CASSQSWTGNYGYTF. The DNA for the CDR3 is TGCGCCAGCAGCCAAAGCTGGACGGGGAACTATGGCTACACCTTC.

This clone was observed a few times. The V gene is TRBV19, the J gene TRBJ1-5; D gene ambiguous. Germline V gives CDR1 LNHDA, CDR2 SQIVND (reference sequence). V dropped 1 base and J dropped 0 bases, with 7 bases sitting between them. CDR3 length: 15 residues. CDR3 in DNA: TGTGCCAGTAGTATAGGCGGTTATAGCAATCAGCCCCAGCATTTT. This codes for CASSIGGYSNQPQHF.

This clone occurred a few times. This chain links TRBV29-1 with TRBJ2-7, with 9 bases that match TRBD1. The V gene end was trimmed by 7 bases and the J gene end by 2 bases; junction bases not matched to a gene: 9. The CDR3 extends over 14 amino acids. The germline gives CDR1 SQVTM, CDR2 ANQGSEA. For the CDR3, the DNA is TGCAGCGCGACAACAGGGACAGGGACCTACGAGCAGTACTTC. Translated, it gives CSATTGTGTYEQYF.